The 12 T cell receptor beta chains in this list originate from one sample, sequenced in a study of T cell responses to AZD1222 COVID-19 vaccine. The data were produced by immunoSEQ multiplex PCR, yet TCRdb's version contains in-frame clones alone and is incomplete. Here the sample spans 100,000 to 150,000 clones, more than 80% being singletons. The sequencing used peripheral blood, collected 28 days after the second AZD1222 dose. Receptor source: an adult who received the AZD1222 COVID-19 vaccine.

This clone appeared a single time. J is TRBJ2-3 and V is TRBV7-9; TRBD2 matches 8 bases. Germline assignment: CDR1 SEHNR and CDR2 FQNEAQ (reference sequence). The ends lost 7 bases at V and 3 bases at J; junction bases unmatched: 9. The CDR3 is made up of 15 amino acids. In DNA form, the CDR3 reads TGTGCCAGCACTCAACAGCGGGGGAAAACAGATACGCAGTATTTT. Its protein is CASTQQRGKTDTQYF.

The V call is TRBV6-5, the J call TRBJ1-2; 9 bases match TRBD1. This CDR3 spans 16 amino acids. Trimming took 0 bases from V and 3 from J; bases not matched to a gene: 5. The germline gives CDR1 MNHEY, CDR2 SVGAGI. The CDR3, as DNA: TGTGCCAGCAGTTACTCCAGGGACAGGGCTCACTATGGCTACACCTTC. The encoded protein is CASSYSRDRAHYGYTF.

The V call is TRBV20-1, the J call TRBJ2-7; D is uncertain. The germline gives CDR1 DFQATT, CDR2 SNEGSKA (reference sequence). The V end lost 3 bases, the J end lost 4 bases, and 13 bases lay between the germline ends. The CDR3 runs to 13 residues. The CDR3 DNA reads as TGCAGTGCTAGTTTTAAGCGTAAATACGAGCAGTACTTC. Its protein product is CSASFKRKYEQYF.

This chain joins TRBV7-9 and TRBJ1-5; D is undetermined. CDR1 is SEHNR, CDR2 FQNEAQ, per germline (reference sequence). Trimming stripped 5 bases from V and 1 base from J, with 9 bases between. The CDR3 loop spans 14 amino acids. The CDR3 region has the DNA TGTGCCAGCAGCCTTACAGAGAGCAATCAGCCCCAGCATTTT. Encoded protein: CASSLTESNQPQHF. Variable domain in full (rest from reference TRBV7-9 and TRBJ1-5): DTGVSQNPRHKITKRGQNVTFRCDPISEHNRLYWYRQTLGQGPEFLTYFQNEAQLEKSRLLSDRFSAERPKGSFSTLEIQRTEQGDSAMYLCASSLTESNQPQHFGDGTRLSIL.

The V and J genes are TRBV7-2 and TRBJ2-7, with D possibly matching TRBD1 (6 bases). Trimming took 5 bases from V and 6 from J, leaving 20 bases between them. The CDR3 runs 15 residues. Germline CDR1 and CDR2: SGHTA and FQGNSA. The CDR3 region has the DNA TGTGCCAGCAGCCCTCAAAGGGATCCCAGGGGCGAGCAGTACTTC. Its protein product is CASSPQRDPRGEQYF.

The chain employs TRBV11-3 and TRBJ1-4, with D uncertain. The length of the CDR3 is 16 residues. Germline CDR1 reads SGHNT; CDR2 reads YENEEA. Trimming cost V 5 bases and J 8 bases, with 21 bases left between them. CDR3 DNA sequence: TGTGCCAGCAGCCCTCGACCAGTCAACGAGGGCGAAAAACTGTTTTTT. Encoded protein: CASSPRPVNEGEKLFF.

The genes are TRBV5-1 and TRBJ1-1, with 12 bases fitting TRBD1. The CDR3 covers 18 residues. CDR1 is SGHRS and CDR2 is YFSETQ in the germline V gene. With 3 bases clipped from V and 3 bases from J, the junction kept 12 bases outside the gene matches. The CDR3 DNA reads TGCGCCAGCAGCTCCGCGGGACAGGGGGCGAATAGGTACACTGAAGCTTTCTTT. This codes for CASSSAGQGANRYTEAFF. Drawing the rest from reference TRBV5-1 and TRBJ1-1, the complete variable domain is KAGVTQTPRYLIKTRGQQVTLSCSPISGHRSVSWYQQTPGQGLQFLFEYFSETQRNKGNFPGRFSGRQFSNSRSEMNVSTLELGDSALYLCASSSAGQGANRYTEAFFGQGTRLTVV.

The rearrangement uses TRBV29-1 and TRBJ2-2, with D possibly being TRBD1 (6 bases). Germline assignment: CDR1 SQVTM and CDR2 ANQGSEA. The CDR3 contains 14 residues. V dropped 7 bases and J dropped 0 bases, with 12 bases sitting between them. The CDR3: CSGRGMANTGELFF. In DNA form, the CDR3 reads TGCAGCGGTAGGGGGATGGCGAACACCGGGGAGCTGTTTTTT.

The chain links TRBV10-3 to TRBJ1-2, with 9 positions matching TRBD1. The CDR3 has 13 residues. V lost 9 bases to trimming and J lost 7 bases; unmatched junction nucleotides: 9. The germline V gene has CDR1 ENHRY and CDR2 SYGVKD. CDR3 sequence: CAIRTGVRGGYTF. DNA of the CDR3: TGTGCCATACGGACAGGGGTTAGAGGTGGCTACACCTTC.

The CDR3 protein is CASSQEGARVFF. The CDR3 DNA sequence: TGTGCCAGCAGCCAAGAGGGGGCGCGGGTGTTTTTT. V and J are TRBV14 and TRBJ2-2; possible D gene TRBD1, 6 bases. The V gene's germline CDR1 is SGHDN and CDR2 FVKESK. V lost 0 bases and J lost 15, with 11 bases in between. The CDR3 covers 12 residues.

The J gene is TRBJ1-1, the V gene TRBV5-5; D unresolved. Germline lookup yields CDR1 SGHKS and CDR2 YYEKEE (reference sequence). CDR3 length: 15 residues. The germline V and J ends were trimmed by 2 bases and 3 bases, with 14 bases remaining between them. CDR3 residues: CASSLREGLDTEAFF. For the CDR3, the DNA is TGTGCCAGCAGCTTAAGGGAAGGGTTGGACACTGAAGCTTTCTTT. Full variable domain (rest looked up from reference TRBV5-5 and TRBJ1-1): DAGVTQSPTHLIKTRGQQVTLRCSPISGHKSVSWYQQVLGQGPQFIFQYYEKEERGRGNFPDRFSARQFPNYSSELNVNALLLGDSALYLCASSLREGLDTEAFFGQGTRLTVV.

This chain links TRBV7-9 with TRBJ1-2; TRBD1 agrees at 8 bases. The CDR3 sequence is 14 residues long. The ends lost 1 base at V and 4 bases at J; junction bases unmatched: 2. Germline lookup yields CDR1 SEHNR and CDR2 FQNEAQ (reference sequence). CDR3 coding DNA: TGTGCCAGCAGCTTAGGTACAGGGGGCTATGGCTACACCTTC. Amino acids: CASSLGTGGYGYTF.